This paragraph covers one T cell receptor beta chain sequence. Its antigen is not known. The data derive from a study of T cells in localized non-small cell lung cancer. Study-wide results and limits: There were a median roughly 60 of the top 100 tumor clones appearing in adjacent lung.

The CDR3 totals 12 residues. Germline CDR1 SQVTM, CDR2 ANQGSEA. V dropped 4 bases and J dropped 2 bases, with 9 bases sitting between them. The method was immunoSEQ multiplex PCR; TCRdb's version includes in-frame clones alone and lacks a portion of them. The sample records tens of thousands of clones, around 77% being singletons. The genes are TRBV29-1 and TRBJ2-7, with D unresolved. The specimen comprised peripheral blood, sampled before any cancer treatment. This receptor was obtained from a man aged 40 to 69 with stage I squamous cell lung carcinoma. The DNA of the CDR3 is TGCAGCGTTGTAGTCCTAACCTACGAGCAGTACTTC. The encoded protein is CSVVVLTYEQYF.